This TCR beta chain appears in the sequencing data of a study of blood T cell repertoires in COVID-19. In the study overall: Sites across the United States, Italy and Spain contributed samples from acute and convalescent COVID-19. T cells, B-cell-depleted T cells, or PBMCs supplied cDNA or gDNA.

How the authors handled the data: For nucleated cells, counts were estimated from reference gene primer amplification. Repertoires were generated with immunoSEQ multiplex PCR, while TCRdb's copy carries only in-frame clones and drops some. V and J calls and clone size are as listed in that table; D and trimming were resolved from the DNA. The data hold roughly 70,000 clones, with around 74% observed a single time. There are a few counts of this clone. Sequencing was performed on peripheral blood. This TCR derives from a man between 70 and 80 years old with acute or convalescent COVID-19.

The CDR3 DNA reads as TGTGCCAGCAGCCCGGGACTGGGGGAGCAGTACTTC. The encoded protein is CASSPGLGEQYF. This chain links TRBV14 with TRBJ2-7; D is perhaps TRBD2 (6 bases). The germline V gene encodes CDR1 SGHDN and CDR2 FVKESK. CDR3 length: 12 residues. V lost 4 bases and J 7 bases, leaving 11 bases between the germline ends.